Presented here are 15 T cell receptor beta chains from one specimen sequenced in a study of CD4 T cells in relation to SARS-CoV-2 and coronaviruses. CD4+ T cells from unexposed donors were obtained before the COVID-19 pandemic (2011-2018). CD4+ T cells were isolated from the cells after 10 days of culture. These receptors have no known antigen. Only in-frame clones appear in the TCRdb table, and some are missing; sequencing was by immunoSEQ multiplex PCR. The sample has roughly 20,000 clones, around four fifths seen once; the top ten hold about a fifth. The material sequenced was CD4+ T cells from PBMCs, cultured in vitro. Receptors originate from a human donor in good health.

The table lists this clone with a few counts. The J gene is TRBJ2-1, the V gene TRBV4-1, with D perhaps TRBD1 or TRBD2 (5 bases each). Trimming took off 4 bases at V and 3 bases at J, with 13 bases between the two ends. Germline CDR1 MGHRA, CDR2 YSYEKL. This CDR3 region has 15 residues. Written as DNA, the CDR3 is TGCGCCAGCAGCCCCGGTGGGACGAACTACAATGAGCAGTTCTTC. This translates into CASSPGGTNYNEQFF.

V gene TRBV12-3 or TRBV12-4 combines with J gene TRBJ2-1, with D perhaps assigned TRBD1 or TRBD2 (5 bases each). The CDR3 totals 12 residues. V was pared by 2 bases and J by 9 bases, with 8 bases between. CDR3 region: CASSLQGREQFF. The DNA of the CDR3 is TGTGCCAGCAGTTTACAGGGACGTGAGCAGTTCTTC.

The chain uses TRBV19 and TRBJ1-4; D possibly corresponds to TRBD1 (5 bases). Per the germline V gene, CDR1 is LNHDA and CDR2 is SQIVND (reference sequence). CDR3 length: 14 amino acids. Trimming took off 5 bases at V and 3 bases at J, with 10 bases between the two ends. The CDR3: CASSSGRANEKLFF. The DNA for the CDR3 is TGTGCCAGTAGTTCAGGGAGGGCTAATGAAAAACTGTTTTTT.

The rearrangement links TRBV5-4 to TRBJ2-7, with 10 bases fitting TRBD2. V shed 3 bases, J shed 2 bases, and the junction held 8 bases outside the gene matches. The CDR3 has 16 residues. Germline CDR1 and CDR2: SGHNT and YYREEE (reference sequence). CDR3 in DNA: TGTGCCAGCAGCTCCCCCGGACTAGCGGATACCTACGAGCAGTACTTC. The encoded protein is CASSSPGLADTYEQYF.

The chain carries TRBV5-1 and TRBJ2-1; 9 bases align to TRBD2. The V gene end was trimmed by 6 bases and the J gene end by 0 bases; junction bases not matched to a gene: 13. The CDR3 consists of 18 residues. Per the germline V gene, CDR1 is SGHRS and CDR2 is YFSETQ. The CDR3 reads CASTLATSGASSYNEQFF. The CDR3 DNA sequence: TGCGCCAGCACCCTCGCGACTAGCGGTGCGAGCTCCTACAATGAGCAGTTCTTC.

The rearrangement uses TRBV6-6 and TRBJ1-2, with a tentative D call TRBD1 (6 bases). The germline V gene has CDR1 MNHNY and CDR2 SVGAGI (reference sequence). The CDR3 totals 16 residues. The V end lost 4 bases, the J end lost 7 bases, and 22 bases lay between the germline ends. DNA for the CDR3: TGTGCCAGCAGTTCCTTTGATTCGGGGGGCGGCGCTGGCTACACCTTC. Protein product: CASSSFDSGGGAGYTF.

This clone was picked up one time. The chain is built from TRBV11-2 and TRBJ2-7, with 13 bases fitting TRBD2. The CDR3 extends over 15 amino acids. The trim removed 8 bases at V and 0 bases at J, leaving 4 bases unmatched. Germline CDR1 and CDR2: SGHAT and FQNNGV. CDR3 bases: TGTGCCAGCGGGGGACTAGCGGGATCCTCCTACGAGCAGTACTTC. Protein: CASGGLAGSSYEQYF.

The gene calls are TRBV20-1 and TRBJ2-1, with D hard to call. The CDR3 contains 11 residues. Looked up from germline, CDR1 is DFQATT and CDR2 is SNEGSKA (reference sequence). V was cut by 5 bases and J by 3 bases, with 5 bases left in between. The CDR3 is CSALNYNEQFF. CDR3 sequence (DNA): TGCAGTGCTCTAAACTACAATGAGCAGTTCTTC.

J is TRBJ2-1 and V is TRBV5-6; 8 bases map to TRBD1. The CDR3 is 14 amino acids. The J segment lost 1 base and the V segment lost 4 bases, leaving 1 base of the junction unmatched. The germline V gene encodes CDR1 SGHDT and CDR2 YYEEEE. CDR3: CASSRTGSYNEQFF. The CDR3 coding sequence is TGTGCCAGCAGCAGGACAGGGTCCTACAATGAGCAGTTCTTC.

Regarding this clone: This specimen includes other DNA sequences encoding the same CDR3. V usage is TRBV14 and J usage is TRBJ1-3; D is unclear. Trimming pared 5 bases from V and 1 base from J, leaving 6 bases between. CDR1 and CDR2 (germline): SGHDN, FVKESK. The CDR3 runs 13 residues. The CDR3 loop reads CASSKQSGNTIYF. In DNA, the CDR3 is TGTGCCAGCAGCAAACAGTCTGGAAACACCATATATTTT.

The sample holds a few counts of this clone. The CDR3 loop reads CASSRDTSGNTIYF. CDR3 nucleotides: TGCGCCAGCAGCCGGGACACCTCTGGAAACACCATATATTTT. The chain employs TRBV5-1 and TRBJ1-3, with a weak D call TRBD1 (6 bases). Germline CDR1 and CDR2: SGHRS and YFSETQ. With 4 bases removed from V and 0 bases from J, the gap between germline ends came to 8 bases. CDR3 size: 14 residues. The whole variable domain, filled in from reference TRBV5-1 and TRBJ1-3, reads KAGVTQTPRYLIKTRGQQVTLSCSPISGHRSVSWYQQTPGQGLQFLFEYFSETQRNKGNFPGRFSGRQFSNSRSEMNVSTLELGDSALYLCASSRDTSGNTIYFGEGSWLTVV.

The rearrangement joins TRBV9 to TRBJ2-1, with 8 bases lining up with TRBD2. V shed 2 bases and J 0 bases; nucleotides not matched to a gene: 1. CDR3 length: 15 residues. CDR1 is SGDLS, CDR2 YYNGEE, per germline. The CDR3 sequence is CASSVGTSSYNEQFF. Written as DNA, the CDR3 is TGTGCCAGCAGCGTGGGGACTAGCTCCTACAATGAGCAGTTCTTC.

The DNA for the CDR3 is TGTGCCAGCAGCGAGGGGCGGAATGAAGAGACCCAGTACTTC. As protein: CASSEGRNEETQYF. The J gene is TRBJ2-5, the V gene TRBV9, with D perhaps matching TRBD1 (5 bases). Germline V gives CDR1 SGDLS, CDR2 YYNGEE. The ends were cut back, 3 bases at V and 3 bases at J, with 12 bases in the middle. This CDR3 comprises 14 residues. Together with reference TRBV9 and TRBJ2-5, the CDR3 gives the full variable domain: DSGVTQTPKHLITATGQRVTLRCSPRSGDLSVYWYQQSLDQGLQFLIQYYNGEERAKGNILERFSAQQFPDLHSELNLSSLELGDSALYFCASSEGRNEETQYFGPGTRLLVL.

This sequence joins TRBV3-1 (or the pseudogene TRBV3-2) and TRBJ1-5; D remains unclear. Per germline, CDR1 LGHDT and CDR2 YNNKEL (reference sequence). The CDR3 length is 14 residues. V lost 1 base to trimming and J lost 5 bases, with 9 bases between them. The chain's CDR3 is CASSQGGNDQPQHF. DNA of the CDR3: TGTGCCAGCAGCCAAGGAGGGAACGATCAGCCCCAGCATTTT.

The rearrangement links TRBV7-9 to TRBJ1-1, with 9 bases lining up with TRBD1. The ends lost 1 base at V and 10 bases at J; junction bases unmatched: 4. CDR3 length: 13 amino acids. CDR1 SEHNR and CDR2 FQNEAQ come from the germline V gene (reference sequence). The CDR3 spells CASSLGQDRGAFF. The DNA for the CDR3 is TGTGCCAGCAGCTTAGGTCAGGACAGGGGAGCTTTCTTT.